The entry below gives a single TCR beta chain sequence along with its context. Sequencing used immunoSEQ multiplex PCR; TCRdb keeps in-frame clones, though not all of them. The table has tens of thousands of clones, 75% to 90% seen once. Germline assignment: CDR1 WSHSY and CDR2 SAAADI. The CDR3 runs to 15 residues. J gave up 7 bases and V 8 bases, and 10 bases lay outside the gene matches. This entry belongs to a study of blood T cell repertoires in COVID-19. Study information: The United States, Italy and Spain provided the acute and convalescent COVID-19 samples. Nucleic acid was either cDNA or gDNA, and it came from T cells, B-cell-depleted T cells, or PBMCs.

The sequence derives from a human donor in a cohort sampled during active COVID-19. Sequencing was carried out using peripheral blood. The chain employs TRBV10-2 and TRBJ2-1; 11 bases are shared with TRBD2. The CDR3 coding sequence is TGCGCCAGCCGGTGGGATAGCGGGGGGGTTAATGAGCAGTTCTTC. Amino acids: CASRWDSGGVNEQFF.